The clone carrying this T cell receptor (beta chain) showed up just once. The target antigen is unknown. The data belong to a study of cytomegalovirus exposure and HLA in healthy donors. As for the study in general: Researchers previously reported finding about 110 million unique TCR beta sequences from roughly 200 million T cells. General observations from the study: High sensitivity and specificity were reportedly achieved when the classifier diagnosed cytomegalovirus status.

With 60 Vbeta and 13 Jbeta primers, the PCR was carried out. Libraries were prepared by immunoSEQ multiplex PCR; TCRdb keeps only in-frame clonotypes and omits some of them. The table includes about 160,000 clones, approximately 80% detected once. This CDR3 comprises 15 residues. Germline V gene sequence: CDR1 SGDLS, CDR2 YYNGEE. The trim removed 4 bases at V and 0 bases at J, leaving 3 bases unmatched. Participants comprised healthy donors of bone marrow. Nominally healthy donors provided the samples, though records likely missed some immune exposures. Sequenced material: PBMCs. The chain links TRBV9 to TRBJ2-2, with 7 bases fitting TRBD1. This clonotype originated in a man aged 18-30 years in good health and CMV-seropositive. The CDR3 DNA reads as TGTGCCAGCAGCACGACAGGGACGAACACCGGGGAGCTGTTTTTT. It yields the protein CASSTTGTNTGELFF.